This TCR beta chain was captured in a study of long-term antiretroviral therapy in people with HIV. Overall study results and limits: Specimen acquisition occurred between the mid-2000s and the late 2010s, potentially under older ART regimens. Relative to transplant donor controls, diversity remained lower despite increasing after ART.

Regarding this clone: No antigen is known for it.

V lost 4 bases, J lost 2 bases, and 10 bases stayed unmatched. From germline, CDR1 is SGHTS and CDR2 YDEGEE. This CDR3 is built from 16 residues. The run of the v3.0 immunoSEQ assay was at survey level. Only in-frame clones appear in the TCRdb table, and some are missing; sequencing was by immunoSEQ multiplex PCR. The table has 15,000 to 20,000 clones, around four fifths seen once. This sample comprised unsorted PBMCs, obtained at the start of antiretroviral therapy, before treatment. The chain is built from TRBV5-8 and TRBJ1-2, with 8 bases aligning to TRBD1. This TCR was recovered from a woman aged 35 to 49 with HIV. The CDR3 coding sequence is TGTGCCAGCAGCCCTGGGAGACAGGGGATGAACTATGGCTACACCTTC. The encoded protein is CASSPGRQGMNYGYTF.